This T cell receptor (beta chain) derives from a study of Graves' ophthalmopathy and Graves' hyperthyroidism. Amplification from RNA transcripts yielded the TCR beta CDR3 regions. The first round was an RT-PCR with HTBI primers, and the second round was a multiplex PCR. TCRdb re-analysed the multiplex PCR reads in MiXCR, keeping a single row per CDR3 protein. The profile shows a few hundred thousand distinct CDR3 sequences, approximately 20% of them singletons. The V segment lost 7 bases and the J segment 7 bases; nucleotides outside the gene matches: 14. Germline V lookup: CDR1 SGHRS, CDR2 YFSETQ. The CDR3 totals 15 residues. In this sample, this clonotype turned up a few times.

The genes are TRBV5-1 and TRBJ1-2, with 9 bases identical to TRBD1. Material: peripheral blood. The TCR was taken from a young woman with Graves' ophthalmopathy. The CDR3 nucleotides read TGCGCCAGCGGCCAGGGACAGGGAGCCTCGTTTGGCTACACCTTC. It yields the protein CASGQGQGASFGYTF.